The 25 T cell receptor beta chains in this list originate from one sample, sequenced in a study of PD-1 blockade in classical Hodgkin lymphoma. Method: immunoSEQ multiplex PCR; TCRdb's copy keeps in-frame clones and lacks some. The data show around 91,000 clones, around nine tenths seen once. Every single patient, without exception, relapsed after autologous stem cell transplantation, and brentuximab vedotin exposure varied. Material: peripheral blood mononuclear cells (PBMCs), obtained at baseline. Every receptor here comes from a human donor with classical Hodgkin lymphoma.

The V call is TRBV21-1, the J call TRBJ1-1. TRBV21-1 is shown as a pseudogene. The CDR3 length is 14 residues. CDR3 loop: CASGYGPRGTEAFF. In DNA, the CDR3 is TGTGCCAGCGGTTACGGACCCAGAGGGACTGAAGCTTTCTTT.

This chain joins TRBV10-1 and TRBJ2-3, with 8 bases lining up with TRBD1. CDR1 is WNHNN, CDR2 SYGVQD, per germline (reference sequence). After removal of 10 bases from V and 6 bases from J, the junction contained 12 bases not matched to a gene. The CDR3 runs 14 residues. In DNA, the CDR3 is TGCGCCACCTCGGACAGGGAGTGGAGGGATACGCAGTATTTT. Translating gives CATSDREWRDTQYF.

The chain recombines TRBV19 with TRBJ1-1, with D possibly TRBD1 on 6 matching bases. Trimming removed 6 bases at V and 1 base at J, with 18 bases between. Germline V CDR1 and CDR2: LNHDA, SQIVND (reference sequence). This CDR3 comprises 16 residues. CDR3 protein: CASSLPGGAKNTEAFF. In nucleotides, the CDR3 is TGTGCCAGTAGCCTCCCGGGGGGCGCGAAGAACACTGAAGCTTTCTTT.

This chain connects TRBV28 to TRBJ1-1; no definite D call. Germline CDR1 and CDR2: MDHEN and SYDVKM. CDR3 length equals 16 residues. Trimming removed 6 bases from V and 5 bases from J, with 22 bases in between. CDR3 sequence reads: CASSRHPGLGNTEAFF. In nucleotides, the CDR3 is TGTGCCAGCAGCCGCCACCCGGGCCTTGGGAATACTGAAGCTTTCTTT.

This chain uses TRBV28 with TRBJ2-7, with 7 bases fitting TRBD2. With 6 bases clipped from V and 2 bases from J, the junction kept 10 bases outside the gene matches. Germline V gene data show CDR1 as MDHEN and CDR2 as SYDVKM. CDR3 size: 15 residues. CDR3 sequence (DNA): TGTGCCAGCAGCCACCCCTGGGAGGGTCCCTACGAGCAGTACTTC. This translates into CASSHPWEGPYEQYF.

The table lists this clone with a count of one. In nucleotides, the CDR3 is TGTGCCAGCTCCCCCGCTGAAAAACTGTTTTTT. This translates into CASSPAEKLFF. This chain uses TRBV18 with TRBJ1-4; D uncertain. The V end lost 6 bases, the J end lost 7 bases, and 6 bases lay between the germline ends. Germline V lookup: CDR1 KGHSH, CDR2 LQKENI. The CDR3 covers 11 residues.

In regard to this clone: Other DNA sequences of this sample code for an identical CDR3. The CDR3 loop is CASSIRETQYF. The DNA for the CDR3 is TGTGCCAGTAGTATTCGAGAGACCCAGTACTTC. The chain couples TRBV19 to TRBJ2-5; D is ambiguous. The CDR3 extends over 11 amino acids. Trimming stripped 3 bases from V and 4 bases from J, with 3 bases between. CDR1 and CDR2 (germline): LNHDA, SQIVND (reference sequence). Based on the CDR3 plus reference TRBV19 and TRBJ2-5, the full variable domain is DGGITQSPKYLFRKEGQNVTLSCEQNLNHDAMYWYRQDPGQGLRLIYYSQIVNDFQKGDIAEGYSVSREKKESFPLTVTSAQKNPTAFYLCASSIRETQYFGPGTRLLVL.

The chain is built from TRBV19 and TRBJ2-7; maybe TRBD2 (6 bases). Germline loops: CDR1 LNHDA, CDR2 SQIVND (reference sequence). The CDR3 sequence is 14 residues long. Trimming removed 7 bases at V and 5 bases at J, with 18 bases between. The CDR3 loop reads CASTITGDSDEQYF. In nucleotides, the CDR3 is TGTGCCAGTACAATCACGGGAGACTCTGACGAGCAGTACTTC.

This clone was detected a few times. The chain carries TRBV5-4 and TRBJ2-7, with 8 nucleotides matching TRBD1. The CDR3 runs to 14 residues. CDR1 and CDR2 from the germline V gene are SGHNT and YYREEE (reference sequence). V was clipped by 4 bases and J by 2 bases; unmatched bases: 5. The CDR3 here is CASSPGRGPYEQYF. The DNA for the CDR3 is TGTGCCAGCAGCCCTGGCAGGGGGCCCTACGAGCAGTACTTC.

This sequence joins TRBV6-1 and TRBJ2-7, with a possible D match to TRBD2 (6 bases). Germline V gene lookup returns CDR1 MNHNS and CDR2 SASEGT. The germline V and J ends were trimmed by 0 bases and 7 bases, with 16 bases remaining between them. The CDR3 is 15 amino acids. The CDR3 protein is CASSEAWTTSREQYF. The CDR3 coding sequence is TGTGCCAGCAGTGAAGCGTGGACTACTTCTCGTGAGCAGTACTTC.

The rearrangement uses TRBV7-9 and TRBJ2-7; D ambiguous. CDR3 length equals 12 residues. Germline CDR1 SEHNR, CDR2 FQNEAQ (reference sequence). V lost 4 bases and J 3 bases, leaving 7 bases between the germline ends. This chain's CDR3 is CASSSDGYEQYF. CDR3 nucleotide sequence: TGTGCCAGCAGCTCTGACGGCTACGAGCAGTACTTC.

CDR3 nucleotide sequence: TGTGCCAGCAGCTCCCACACGTCAGGGGAAAAACTGTTTTTT. This codes for CASSSHTSGEKLFF. The chain couples TRBV7-9 to TRBJ1-4; possible D gene TRBD1, 5 bases. Germline V CDR1 and CDR2: SEHNR, FQNEAQ (reference sequence). V lost 4 bases and J lost 8, with 14 bases in between. This CDR3 contains 14 residues.

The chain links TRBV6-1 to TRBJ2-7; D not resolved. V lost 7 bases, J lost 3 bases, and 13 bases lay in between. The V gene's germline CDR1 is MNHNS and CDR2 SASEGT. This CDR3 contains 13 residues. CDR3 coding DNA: TGTGCCAGCACTAGGACCCTATACTACGAGCAGTACTTC. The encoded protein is CASTRTLYYEQYF.

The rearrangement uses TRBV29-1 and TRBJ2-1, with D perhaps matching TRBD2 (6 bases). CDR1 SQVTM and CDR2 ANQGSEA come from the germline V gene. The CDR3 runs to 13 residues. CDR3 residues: CRRRGGSYNEQFF. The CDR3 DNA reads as TGCAGACGGAGGGGAGGCTCCTACAATGAGCAGTTCTTC.

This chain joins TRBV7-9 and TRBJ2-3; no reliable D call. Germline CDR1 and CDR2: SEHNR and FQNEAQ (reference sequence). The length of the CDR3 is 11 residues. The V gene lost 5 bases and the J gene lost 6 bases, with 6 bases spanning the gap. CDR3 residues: CASSPMDTQYF. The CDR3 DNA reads TGTGCCAGCAGCCCTATGGATACGCAGTATTTT.

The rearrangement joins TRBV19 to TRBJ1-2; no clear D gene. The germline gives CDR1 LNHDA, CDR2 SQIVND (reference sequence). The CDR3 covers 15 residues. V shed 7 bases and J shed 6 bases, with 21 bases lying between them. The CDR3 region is CASTPGGVPGHGYTF. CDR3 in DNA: TGTGCCAGTACCCCGGGAGGCGTACCGGGTCATGGCTACACCTTC.

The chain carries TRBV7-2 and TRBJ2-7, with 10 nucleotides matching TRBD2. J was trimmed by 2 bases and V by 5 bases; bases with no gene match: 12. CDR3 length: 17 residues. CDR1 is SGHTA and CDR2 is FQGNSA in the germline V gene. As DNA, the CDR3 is TGTGCCAGCAGCGAACAGGGGATTAGCGGGAGGCCCTACGAGCAGTACTTC. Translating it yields CASSEQGISGRPYEQYF. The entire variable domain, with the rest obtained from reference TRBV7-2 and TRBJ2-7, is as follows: GAGVSQSPSNKVTEKGKDVELRCDPISGHTALYWYRQSLGQGLEFLIYFQGNSAPDKSGLPSDRFSAERTGGSVSTLTIQRTQQEDSAVYLCASSEQGISGRPYEQYFGPGTRLTVT.

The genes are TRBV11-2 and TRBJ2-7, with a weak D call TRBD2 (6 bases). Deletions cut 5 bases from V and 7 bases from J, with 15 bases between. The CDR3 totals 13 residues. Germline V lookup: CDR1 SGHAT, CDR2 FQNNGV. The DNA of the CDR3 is TGTGCCAGCAGCGGGGACTTGGCGGGAGAGCAGTACTTC. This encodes CASSGDLAGEQYF.

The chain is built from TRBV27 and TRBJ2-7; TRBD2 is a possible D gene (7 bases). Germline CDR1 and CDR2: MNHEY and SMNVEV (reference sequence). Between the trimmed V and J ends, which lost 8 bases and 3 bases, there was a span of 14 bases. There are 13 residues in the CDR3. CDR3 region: CASSWGGYYEQYF. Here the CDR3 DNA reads TGTGCCAGCTCCTGGGGGGGCTACTACGAGCAGTACTTC.

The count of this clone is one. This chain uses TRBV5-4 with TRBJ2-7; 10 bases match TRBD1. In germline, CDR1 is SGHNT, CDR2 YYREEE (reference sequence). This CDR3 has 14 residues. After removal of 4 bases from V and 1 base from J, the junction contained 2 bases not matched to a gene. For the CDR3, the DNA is TGTGCCAGCAGCGGGACAGGGGAGTCCTACGAGCAGTACTTC. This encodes CASSGTGESYEQYF.

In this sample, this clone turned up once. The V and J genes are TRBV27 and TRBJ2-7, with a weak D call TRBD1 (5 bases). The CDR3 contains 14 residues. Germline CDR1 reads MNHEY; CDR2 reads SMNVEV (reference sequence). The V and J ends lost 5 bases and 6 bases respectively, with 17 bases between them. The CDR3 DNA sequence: TGTGCCAGCAGTCCCGTTTGGGGCACCCGCGAGCAGTACTTC. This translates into CASSPVWGTREQYF.

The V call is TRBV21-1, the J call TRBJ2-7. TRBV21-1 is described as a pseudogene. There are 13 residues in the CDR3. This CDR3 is CASSKDNRTRGYF. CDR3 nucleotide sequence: TGTGCCAGCAGCAAAGATAACAGAACGAGGGGGTACTTC.

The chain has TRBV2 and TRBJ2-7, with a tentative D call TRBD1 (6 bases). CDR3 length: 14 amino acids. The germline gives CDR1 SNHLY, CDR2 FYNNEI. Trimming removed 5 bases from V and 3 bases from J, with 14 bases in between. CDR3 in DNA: TGTGCCAGCAGTCTACAGGGCAATGGCTACGAGCAGTACTTC. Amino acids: CASSLQGNGYEQYF.

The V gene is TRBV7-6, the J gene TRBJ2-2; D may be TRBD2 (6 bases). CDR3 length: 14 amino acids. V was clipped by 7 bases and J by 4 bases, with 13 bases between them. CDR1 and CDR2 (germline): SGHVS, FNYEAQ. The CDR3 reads CASTLASATGELFF. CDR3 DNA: TGTGCCAGCACTTTGGCTAGCGCCACCGGGGAGCTGTTTTTT. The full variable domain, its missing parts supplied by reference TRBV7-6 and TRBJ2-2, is GAGVSQSPRYKVTKRGQDVALRCDPISGHVSLYWYRQALGQGPEFLTYFNYEAQQDKSGLPNDRFSAERPEGSISTLTIQRTEQRDSAMYRCASTLASATGELFFGEGSRLTVL.

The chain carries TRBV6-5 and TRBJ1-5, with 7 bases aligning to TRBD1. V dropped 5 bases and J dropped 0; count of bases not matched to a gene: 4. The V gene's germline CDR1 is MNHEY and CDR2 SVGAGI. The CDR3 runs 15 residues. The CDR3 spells CASSQQGFSNQPQHF. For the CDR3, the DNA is TGTGCCAGCAGTCAACAGGGGTTTAGCAATCAGCCCCAGCATTTT.